Shown below are 3 T cell receptor beta chains from a single sample sequenced in a study of shared clonotypes between healthy human individuals (dated by TCRdb to about 2020). The receptor library was made with the immunoSEQ multiplex PCR assay. Here the immuneACCESS table is served through TCRdb, limited to in-frame sequences with V and J called. Missing clones are a known gap in these copies; in checked studies unresolved V genes cover under half, and the rest lacks a known reason. The sample records some 800,000 clones, 80% to 95% of which are singletons. Clones ranked in the top ten supply about 24% of the sample. CD8 naive samples consisted of CD45RO-negative cells that were positively selected for CCR7, yielding a CD45RA+CCR7+ population without TemRA cells. The sequenced material came from naive CD8+ T cells sorted from blood. The sample's cell subset or site, from its label and the paper: CD45RA+CCR7+. The receptors derive from a man younger than 40 in good health.

Only a few counts were recorded for this clone. The chain combines TRBV2 with TRBJ1-2; possibly TRBD1 for D (5 bases). The CDR3 covers 13 residues. Germline V gene lookup returns CDR1 SNHLY and CDR2 FYNNEI. Deletions cut 6 bases from V and 5 bases from J, with 13 bases between. As DNA, the CDR3 is TGTGCCAGCAGGAACCCAGAGGGGTATGGCTACACCTTC. This encodes CASRNPEGYGYTF.

The rearrangement uses TRBV7-2 and TRBJ1-2; D gene ambiguous. V shed 5 bases and J shed 5 bases, with 18 bases lying between them. The CDR3 length is 15 residues. Germline CDR1 SGHTA, CDR2 FQGNSA. DNA of the CDR3: TGTGCCAGCAGCCCTCCGCCCGACCATGGGTATGGCTACACCTTC. Its protein is CASSPPPDHGYGYTF.

The chain combines TRBV7-9 with TRBJ2-1; 13 bases match TRBD2. The CDR3 loop spans 17 amino acids. CDR1 and CDR2 (germline): SEHNR, FQNEAQ (reference sequence). Losses at the gene ends were 3 bases for V and 8 bases for J; bases not matched to a gene: 10. The CDR3 loop is CASSFITSGRARDEQFF. CDR3 DNA: TGTGCCAGCAGCTTTATTACTAGCGGGAGGGCCAGGGATGAGCAGTTCTTC.